Listed here are 15 T cell receptor beta chains from one sample, sequenced in a study of response to subunit inactivated influenza vaccine. A single record per CDR3 protein comes from TCRdb applying MiXCR to the RT-PCR reads. The sample lists roughly 780,000 distinct CDR3 sequences, roughly 18% occurring once. This specimen was PBMCs from blood, taken 4 to 6 days after vaccination. Receptors were obtained from a man aged 45-60 years who received an inactivated influenza vaccine.

This clonotype was seen only a few times. The chain employs TRBV7-2 and TRBJ2-1, with 11 positions matching TRBD2. CDR3 length: 16 residues. V lost 7 bases, J lost 7 bases, and 12 bases stayed unmatched. Germline CDR1 reads SGHTA; CDR2 reads FQGNSA. The CDR3 here is CASIPDIAGGRNEQFF. The CDR3 region has the DNA TGTGCCAGCATCCCCGACATAGCGGGAGGGAGGAATGAGCAGTTCTTC.

This chain links TRBV12-3 or TRBV12-4 with TRBJ2-3; 8 nucleotides line up with TRBD1. CDR3 length equals 15 residues. V trimming: 5 bases; J trimming: 7 bases; junction bases outside the gene matches: 11. The CDR3: CASSKFGTGSNTQYF. The CDR3 DNA follows: TGTGCCAGCAGTAAATTCGGGACAGGATCGAATACGCAGTATTTT.

This clonotype occurred many times. This rearrangement joins TRBV11-2 to TRBJ2-3, with TRBD2 as a possible D gene (5 bases). The CDR3 sequence is 16 residues long. Germline V gives CDR1 SGHAT, CDR2 FQNNGV. The ends were cut back, 6 bases at V and 1 base at J, with 17 bases in the middle. Here the CDR3 DNA reads TGTGCCAGCAGTCCCATGAGGGCGGGTGGCACAGATACGCAGTATTTT. Translated: CASSPMRAGGTDTQYF.

CDR3 sequence reads: CAISERQSSYEQYF. Here the CDR3 DNA reads TGTGCCATCAGTGAGAGACAGAGCTCCTACGAGCAGTACTTC. The chain is built from TRBV10-3 and TRBJ2-7; D perhaps matches TRBD1 (5 bases). This CDR3 is built from 14 residues. The germline CDR1 and CDR2 sequences are ENHRY and SYGVKD. Trimming took 2 bases from V and 0 from J, leaving 8 bases between them.

V is TRBV15 and J is TRBJ2-7, with TRBD1 identical over 7 bases. V shed 8 bases and J 4 bases; nucleotides not matched to a gene: 8. Looked up from germline, CDR1 is LNHNV and CDR2 is YYDKDF (reference sequence). This CDR3 has 13 residues. CDR3 nucleotides: TGTGCCACCGCGATAGTACAGGGGTACGAGCAGTACTTC. Protein sequence: CATAIVQGYEQYF.

This clonotype occurred many times. V and J are TRBV6-5 and TRBJ2-5; TRBD2 matches at 11 bases. The germline V gene encodes CDR1 MNHEY and CDR2 SVGAGI. The J segment lost 5 bases and the V segment lost 0 bases, leaving 11 bases of the junction unmatched. The CDR3 runs 18 residues. The CDR3 nucleotides are TGTGCCAGCAGTTACTCACTAGCGGGAGCCTCAGCCCAGGAGACCCAGTACTTC. As protein: CASSYSLAGASAQETQYF.

This chain connects TRBV11-2 to TRBJ2-5; 7 bases agree with TRBD2. The CDR3 has 13 amino acids. J was trimmed by 3 bases and V by 8 bases; bases with no gene match: 6. From germline, CDR1 is SGHAT and CDR2 FQNNGV. DNA of the CDR3: TGTGCCAGCGGGGAAGCGGGGAAAGAGACCCAGTACTTC. Its translation: CASGEAGKETQYF.

The chain uses TRBV2 and TRBJ2-7; the match to TRBD1 covers 7 bases. Trimming at V came to 1 base and at J to 2 bases, leaving 8 bases not matched to a gene. This CDR3 has 16 amino acids. Germline V CDR1 and CDR2: SNHLY, FYNNEI. This CDR3 reads CASSEEEQGPTYEQYF. CDR3 nucleotide sequence: TGTGCCAGCAGTGAAGAGGAACAGGGGCCGACCTACGAGCAGTACTTC.

This rearrangement joins TRBV18 to TRBJ2-7; D assignment may be TRBD1 or TRBD2 (5 bases each). CDR3 length: 16 residues. Trimming stripped 5 bases from V and 0 bases from J, with 17 bases between. CDR1 and CDR2 from the germline V gene are KGHSH and LQKENI. DNA for the CDR3: TGTGCCAGCTCAAACCCCCCCGGGACCAGCTCCTACGAGCAGTACTTC. Translation gives CASSNPPGTSSYEQYF.

The CDR3 DNA reads as TGCAGTGCCACAACCCTGGGATTTAGGGATGAAAAACTGTTTTTT. The encoded protein is CSATTLGFRDEKLFF. The chain combines TRBV20-1 with TRBJ1-4; D unclear. V was cut by 6 bases and J by 6 bases, with 20 bases left in between. Germline V CDR1 and CDR2: DFQATT, SNEGSKA (reference sequence). The CDR3 is 15 amino acids.

The chain uses TRBV7-2 and TRBJ2-2; 13 nucleotides line up with TRBD2. This CDR3 contains 15 residues. The germline gives CDR1 SGHTA, CDR2 FQGNSA. Losses at the gene ends were 5 bases for V and 6 bases for J; bases not matched to a gene: 3. The CDR3 loop reads CASSPLAGGPGELFF. The CDR3 nucleotides read TGTGCCAGCAGCCCACTAGCGGGGGGGCCCGGGGAGCTGTTTTTT.

V is TRBV28 and J is TRBJ2-1; D is undetermined. The germline CDR1 and CDR2 sequences are MDHEN and SYDVKM. The V and J ends lost 4 bases and 1 base respectively, with 14 bases between them. The CDR3 contains 16 residues. CDR3 DNA sequence: TGTGCCAGCAGTTCTCCAGGCGCTCGGTCCTACAATGAGCAGTTCTTC. The encoded protein is CASSSPGARSYNEQFF.

The chain has TRBV29-1 and TRBJ2-6; unclear D gene. The ends were cut back, 7 bases at V and 0 bases at J, with 10 bases in the middle. Germline V gives CDR1 SQVTM, CDR2 ANQGSEA. The CDR3 is 14 amino acids. CDR3 residues: CSACLDSGANVLTF. The CDR3 nucleotides read TGCAGCGCATGCTTAGACTCTGGGGCCAACGTCCTGACTTTC. Filled out from reference TRBV29-1 and TRBJ2-6, the complete variable domain reads SAVISQKPSRDICQRGTSLTIQCQVDSQVTMMFWYRQQPGQSLTLIATANQGSEATYESGFVIDKFPISRPNLTFSTLTVSNMSPEDSSIYLCSACLDSGANVLTFGAGSRLTVL.

The CDR3 is CASSSRPGGETQYF. The DNA of the CDR3 is TGCGCCAGCAGCTCCCGGCCGGGTGGCGAGACCCAGTACTTC. The chain is built from TRBV4-1 and TRBJ2-5; D is unresolved. The germline V gene has CDR1 MGHRA and CDR2 YSYEKL. The CDR3 is made up of 14 amino acids. Trimming removed 5 bases at V and 5 bases at J, with 15 bases between.

The rearrangement links TRBV4-2 to TRBJ2-3; 8 bases fit TRBD1. Germline CDR1 and CDR2: LGHNA and YNFKEQ. The CDR3 extends over 16 amino acids. V shed 4 bases, J shed 5 bases, and the junction held 11 bases outside the gene matches. Here the CDR3 reads CASSLGGTGGRDTQYF. CDR3 bases: TGTGCCAGCAGCCTGGGGGGTACAGGGGGACGAGATACGCAGTATTTT.